This entry lists 10 T cell receptor beta chains sequenced from one sample in a study of cytomegalovirus exposure and HLA in healthy donors. In the PCR, 60 Vbeta and 13 Jbeta primers were used. Assay used: immunoSEQ multiplex PCR; TCRdb lists only in-frame clones, some missing. Seen here are about 95,000 clones, about 75% observed once, and the top ten hold 4.5% to 6%. The material sequenced was PBMCs. The receptors shown here come from a middle-aged woman in good health and CMV-seronegative.

This clone was seen a handful of times. The chain couples TRBV9 to TRBJ2-7; 10 bases map to TRBD1. Germline loops: CDR1 SGDLS, CDR2 YYNGEE. The CDR3 is 16 residues long. Trimming removed 4 bases from V and 5 bases from J; junction bases left unmatched: 12. CDR3 sequence reads: CASSNRATGGKDEQYF. DNA of the CDR3: TGTGCCAGCAGCAATCGAGCGACAGGGGGCAAGGACGAGCAGTACTTC.

The chain recombines TRBV10-3 with TRBJ2-2; D may be TRBD2 (5 bases). The CDR3 sequence is 14 residues long. V lost 6 bases, J lost 7 bases, and 15 bases lay in between. The germline V gene encodes CDR1 ENHRY and CDR2 SYGVKD. The CDR3 region has the DNA TGTGCCATCAGGCCGACTACCCGGGGCGGGGAGCTGTTTTTT. Its translation: CAIRPTTRGGELFF.

The chain's CDR3 is CASSRRGSNTGELFF. DNA for the CDR3: TGCGCCAGCAGCCGAAGGGGCTCGAACACCGGGGAGCTGTTTTTT. This chain joins TRBV4-3 and TRBJ2-2; possibly TRBD1 for D (5 bases). Germline V gives CDR1 LGHNA, CDR2 YSLEER. V shed 4 bases and J shed 0 bases, with 9 bases lying between them. There are 15 residues in the CDR3.

The chain couples TRBV13 to TRBJ1-1; TRBD1 aligns across 8 bases. The germline gives CDR1 PRHDT, CDR2 FYEKMQ (reference sequence). The CDR3 consists of 15 residues. With V trimmed by 5 bases and J by 1 base, 6 bases remained unmatched. CDR3 amino acids: CASSGPGTGNTEAFF. CDR3 sequence (DNA): TGTGCCAGCAGCGGCCCCGGGACAGGGAACACTGAAGCTTTCTTT.

The chain recombines TRBV29-1 with TRBJ2-7; D remains ambiguous. The CDR3 is 11 residues long. V gave up 4 bases and J gave up 6 bases, with 10 bases separating them. CDR1 is SQVTM and CDR2 is ANQGSEA in the germline V gene. The chain's CDR3 is CSVAEQFEQYF. CDR3 in DNA: TGCAGCGTTGCCGAACAGTTCGAGCAGTACTTC.

The genes are TRBV27 and TRBJ2-7; D is possibly TRBD2 (5 bases). CDR3 length: 12 residues. Deletions cut 6 bases from V and 1 base from J, with 7 bases between. The germline V gene encodes CDR1 MNHEY and CDR2 SMNVEV (reference sequence). The CDR3 here is CASSPGSYEQYF. The CDR3 region has the DNA TGTGCCAGCAGCCCGGGATCCTACGAGCAGTACTTC.

On this clone itself: The junction does not match germline at one end; this may be a read error. This chain connects TRBV5-1 to TRBJ2-7, with 9 bases matching TRBD1. Germline assignment: CDR1 SGHRS and CDR2 YFSETQ. The CDR3 runs to 15 residues. The CDR3 is CASRLSGQGNYEQYF. In nucleotides, the CDR3 is TGCGCCAGCCGCTTGTCGGGACAGGGAAACTACGAGCAGTACTTC.

The V gene is TRBV6-1, the J gene TRBJ2-2; 8 positions match TRBD2. CDR3 length: 15 residues. Trimming at V came to 2 bases and at J to 5 bases, leaving 4 bases not matched to a gene. Germline CDR1 reads MNHNS; CDR2 reads SASEGT. This CDR3 reads CASSEPGGATGELFF. Written as DNA, the CDR3 is TGTGCCAGCAGTGAACCGGGGGGGGCTACCGGGGAGCTGTTTTTT.

The chain combines TRBV2 with TRBJ1-2; TRBD1 matches 8 bases. Germline CDR1 and CDR2: SNHLY and FYNNEI. The CDR3 sequence is 16 residues long. The V segment lost 4 bases and the J segment 0 bases; nucleotides outside the gene matches: 7. The CDR3: CASSGGQGLSNYGYTF. As DNA, the CDR3 is TGTGCCAGCAGTGGTGGACAGGGCCTTTCTAACTATGGCTACACCTTC.

The V gene is TRBV7-2, the J gene TRBJ1-2; 7 nucleotides align to TRBD1. With 5 bases clipped from V and 2 bases from J, the junction kept 5 bases outside the gene matches. Germline lookup yields CDR1 SGHTA and CDR2 FQGNSA. The CDR3 has 14 amino acids. The CDR3 nucleotides read TGTGCCAGCAGCCCAGGGACAGCCAACTATGGCTACACCTTC. Amino acid sequence: CASSPGTANYGYTF.